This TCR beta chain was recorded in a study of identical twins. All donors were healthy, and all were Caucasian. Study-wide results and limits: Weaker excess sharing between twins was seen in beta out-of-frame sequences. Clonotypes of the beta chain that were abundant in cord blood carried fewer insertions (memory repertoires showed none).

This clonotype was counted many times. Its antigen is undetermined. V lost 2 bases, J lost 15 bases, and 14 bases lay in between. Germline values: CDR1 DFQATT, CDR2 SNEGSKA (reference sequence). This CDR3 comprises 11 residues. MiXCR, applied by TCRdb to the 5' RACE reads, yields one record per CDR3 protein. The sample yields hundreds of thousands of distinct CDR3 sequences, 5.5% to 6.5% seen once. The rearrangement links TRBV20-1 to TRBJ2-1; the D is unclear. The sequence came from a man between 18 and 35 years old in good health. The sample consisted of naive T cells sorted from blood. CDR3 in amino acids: CSARRLGLRFF. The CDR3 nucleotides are TGCAGTGCTAGAAGGTTAGGATTGCGGTTCTTC.